The rows below give T cell receptor beta chains drawn from one sample of a study of early T cells in non-severe SARS-CoV-2 infection. TCRdb re-analysed the 5' RACE reads in MiXCR, keeping a single row per CDR3 protein. The sample carries 57,000 or so distinct CDR3 sequences, over 10% recorded once. The specimen was whole blood. Receptor source: an adult who was a healthcare worker with PCR-confirmed SARS-CoV-2 infection or an uninfected control (not recorded which). Both conserved end residues are part of each CDR3. The order of the fields is D gene, V gene, J gene, clone size, CDR3 DNA, CDR3 protein. D genes are given only for firm matches. Size is omitted from some rows. Given values are once, few, many or a class for expanded clones.

d_gene: .
v_gene: TRBV12-3/TRBV12-4
j_gene: TRBJ2-5
abundance: once
CDR3nt: TGTGCCAGCAGTCCGGCCTGGCTTCAAGAGACCCAGTACTTC
CDR3aa: CASSPAWLQETQYF

d_gene: .
v_gene: TRBV20-1
j_gene: TRBJ2-1
abundance: .
CDR3nt: TGCAGTGCTAGAGAGTCCACTAGGGGATCCTACAATGAGCAGTTCTTC
CDR3aa: CSARESTRGSYNEQFF

d_gene: TRBD1
v_gene: TRBV2
j_gene: TRBJ1-5
abundance: many
CDR3nt: TGTGCCAGCAGACACCAGGGGGCGAGCAATCAGCCCCAGCATTTT
CDR3aa: CASRHQGASNQPQHF

d_gene: .
v_gene: TRBV20-1
j_gene: TRBJ1-5
abundance: few
CDR3nt: TGCAGTGCTGGTTATCAGCCCCAGCATTTT
CDR3aa: CSAGYQPQHF

d_gene: TRBD1
v_gene: TRBV28
j_gene: TRBJ2-2
abundance: .
CDR3nt: TGTGCCAGCAGACCCCAGGGGGATACCGGGGAGCTGTTTTTT
CDR3aa: CASRPQGDTGELFF

d_gene: .
v_gene: TRBV12-3/TRBV12-4
j_gene: TRBJ2-3
abundance: many
CDR3nt: TGTGCCAGCAGCCCCGGACCCGCGGGTACAGATACGCAGTATTTT
CDR3aa: CASSPGPAGTDTQYF

d_gene: TRBD2
v_gene: TRBV24-1
j_gene: TRBJ2-1
abundance: .
CDR3nt: TGTGCCACCACAGCGGGAAGGAACAATGAGCAGTTCTTC
CDR3aa: CATTAGRNNEQFF

d_gene: TRBD2
v_gene: TRBV4-2
j_gene: TRBJ2-7
abundance: many
CDR3nt: TGTGCCAGCAGCCAAGGTAGCGGGACGTCCTACGAGCAGTACTTC
CDR3aa: CASSQGSGTSYEQYF

d_gene: .
v_gene: TRBV29-1
j_gene: TRBJ2-5
abundance: .
CDR3nt: TGCAGCGTCCGGGATTCTGAAGAGACCCAGTACTTC
CDR3aa: CSVRDSEETQYF

d_gene: .
v_gene: TRBV6-6
j_gene: TRBJ1-1
abundance: .
CDR3nt: TGTGCCAGCAGTTATACTGAAGCTTTCTTT
CDR3aa: CASSYTEAFF

d_gene: .
v_gene: TRBV3-1
j_gene: TRBJ2-1
abundance: few
CDR3nt: TGTGCCAGCAGCCAAGATCGTGTTGCCTACGATGAGCAGTTCTTC
CDR3aa: CASSQDRVAYDEQFF

d_gene: .
v_gene: TRBV5-1
j_gene: TRBJ2-2
abundance: many
CDR3nt: TGCGCCAGCAGCTTGGCACAAGACACCGGGGAGCTGTTTTTT
CDR3aa: CASSLAQDTGELFF

d_gene: .
v_gene: TRBV11-2
j_gene: TRBJ2-2
abundance: few
CDR3nt: TGTGCCAGCAGCTTAGGGGGGGCGGTCGGCACCGGGGAGCTGTTTTTT
CDR3aa: CASSLGGAVGTGELFF

d_gene: TRBD1
v_gene: TRBV6-5
j_gene: TRBJ1-1
abundance: many
CDR3nt: TGTGCCAGCAGTTACGACAGGGGCACTGAAGCTTTCTTT
CDR3aa: CASSYDRGTEAFF

d_gene: TRBD2
v_gene: TRBV29-1
j_gene: TRBJ2-1
abundance: many
CDR3nt: TGCAGCGTTCTCGTAGCGGGAGATGGTGAGCAGTTCTTC
CDR3aa: CSVLVAGDGEQFF

d_gene: TRBD2
v_gene: TRBV7-8
j_gene: TRBJ2-1
abundance: .
CDR3nt: TGTGCCAGCAGCTCGTACAAGTTAGCGGGGAGCTCCTACAATGAGCAGTTCTTC
CDR3aa: CASSSYKLAGSSYNEQFF

d_gene: .
v_gene: TRBV2
j_gene: TRBJ2-7
abundance: few
CDR3nt: TGTGCCAGCAGTAGTACCGGGGCTAGCTACGAGCAGTACTTC
CDR3aa: CASSSTGASYEQYF

d_gene: .
v_gene: TRBV12-3/TRBV12-4
j_gene: TRBJ1-2
abundance: many
CDR3nt: TGTGCCAGCAGCCCGTCAGGGGCATCAGGCTACACCTTC
CDR3aa: CASSPSGASGYTF

d_gene: TRBD2
v_gene: TRBV12-3/TRBV12-4
j_gene: TRBJ2-2
abundance: .
CDR3nt: TGTGCCAGCCGAAAACTAGCGGGTGACACCGGGGAGCTGTTTTTT
CDR3aa: CASRKLAGDTGELFF

d_gene: .
v_gene: TRBV12-3/TRBV12-4
j_gene: TRBJ1-6
abundance: .
CDR3nt: TGTGCCAGCAGTTTCAATTTGGGTAATTCACCCCTCCACTTT
CDR3aa: CASSFNLGNSPLHF

d_gene: TRBD1
v_gene: TRBV6-5
j_gene: TRBJ1-1
abundance: .
CDR3nt: TGTGCCAGCAGTTACAACTCAGGGACAGGGGTAAACACTGAAGCTTTCTTT
CDR3aa: CASSYNSGTGVNTEAFF

d_gene: TRBD2
v_gene: TRBV20-1
j_gene: TRBJ2-5
abundance: .
CDR3nt: TGCAGTGCTACTAGCGGGACGTACATGGAGACCCAGTACTTC
CDR3aa: CSATSGTYMETQYF

d_gene: TRBD1
v_gene: TRBV18
j_gene: TRBJ1-6
abundance: many
CDR3nt: TGTGCCAGCTCACCCCAAAGACAGGGGACTGGAAATTCACCCCTCCACTTT
CDR3aa: CASSPQRQGTGNSPLHF

d_gene: .
v_gene: TRBV6-6
j_gene: TRBJ2-3
abundance: few
CDR3nt: TGTGCCAGCAGCCTTCGGGCGGTTAGCACAGATACGCAGTATTTT
CDR3aa: CASSLRAVSTDTQYF

d_gene: .
v_gene: TRBV20-1
j_gene: TRBJ2-7
abundance: many
CDR3nt: TGCAGTGCTAGAGATCACGGGACGGCTAATAGCTACGAGCAGTACTTC
CDR3aa: CSARDHGTANSYEQYF

d_gene: .
v_gene: TRBV7-2
j_gene: TRBJ1-1
abundance: .
CDR3nt: TGTGCCAGCAGCTTAGCAGGGGTCGGGCGGGGAGCTTTCTTT
CDR3aa: CASSLAGVGRGAFF

d_gene: .
v_gene: TRBV12-3/TRBV12-4
j_gene: TRBJ1-1
abundance: few
CDR3nt: TGTGCCAGCAGTTTATCCGGTGGCGGATACACTGAAGCTTTCTTT
CDR3aa: CASSLSGGGYTEAFF

d_gene: .
v_gene: TRBV10-2
j_gene: TRBJ1-5
abundance: .
CDR3nt: TGCGCCAGCAGTGAGTCCAATAGCAATCAGCCCCAGCATTTT
CDR3aa: CASSESNSNQPQHF

d_gene: TRBD2
v_gene: TRBV5-1
j_gene: TRBJ2-5
abundance: .
CDR3nt: TGCGCCAGCAGCCTCCCTAACTGGACTAGCGGTAAAGAGACCCAGTACTTC
CDR3aa: CASSLPNWTSGKETQYF

d_gene: TRBD1
v_gene: TRBV24-1
j_gene: TRBJ1-1
abundance: few
CDR3nt: TGTGCCACCAGTCCGGGGGACAGGAACACTGAAGCTTTCTTT
CDR3aa: CATSPGDRNTEAFF

d_gene: .
v_gene: TRBV7-8
j_gene: TRBJ1-1
abundance: many
CDR3nt: TGTGCCAGCAGCTTAGGGATAGGTGACAGCTCAAGGGCTTTCTTT
CDR3aa: CASSLGIGDSSRAFF

d_gene: .
v_gene: TRBV6-5
j_gene: TRBJ2-2
abundance: once
CDR3nt: TGTGCCAGCAGACGTAGTACCGGGGAGCTGTTTTTT
CDR3aa: CASRRSTGELFF

d_gene: .
v_gene: TRBV7-8
j_gene: TRBJ2-1
abundance: .
CDR3nt: TGTGCCAGCAGCCCCCAGGGTCTGGACAATGAGCAGTTCTTC
CDR3aa: CASSPQGLDNEQFF

d_gene: TRBD2
v_gene: TRBV28
j_gene: TRBJ2-1
abundance: .
CDR3nt: TGTGCCAGCAGACCTAGCGGGAACGCCTACAATGAGCAGTTCTTC
CDR3aa: CASRPSGNAYNEQFF

d_gene: .
v_gene: TRBV5-5
j_gene: TRBJ2-7
abundance: .
CDR3nt: TGTGCCAGCAGCGTCGGGACACCTAACTACGAGCAGTACTTC
CDR3aa: CASSVGTPNYEQYF

d_gene: .
v_gene: TRBV7-2
j_gene: TRBJ1-2
abundance: many
CDR3nt: TGTGCCAGCAGCTTTACCAGTAACTATGGCTACACCTTC
CDR3aa: CASSFTSNYGYTF

d_gene: .
v_gene: TRBV7-2
j_gene: TRBJ1-1
abundance: few
CDR3nt: TGTGCCAGCAGCTTTCATTGGTTAAGTCCTGAAGCTTTCTTT
CDR3aa: CASSFHWLSPEAFF

d_gene: .
v_gene: TRBV5-1
j_gene: TRBJ2-1
abundance: .
CDR3nt: TGCGCCAGCAGCTTGGCGTCGGGAGACAATGAGCAGTTCTTC
CDR3aa: CASSLASGDNEQFF

d_gene: .
v_gene: TRBV20-1
j_gene: TRBJ2-3
abundance: .
CDR3nt: TGCAGTGCTAGACGGGACACAAACACAGATACGCAGTATTTT
CDR3aa: CSARRDTNTDTQYF

d_gene: .
v_gene: TRBV11-2
j_gene: TRBJ1-5
abundance: .
CDR3nt: TGTGCCAGCAGCCCCGACGACCTCGCTGGACAGCCCCAGCATTTT
CDR3aa: CASSPDDLAGQPQHF

d_gene: TRBD2
v_gene: TRBV12-3/TRBV12-4
j_gene: TRBJ2-3
abundance: .
CDR3nt: TGTGCCAGCAGGAAACTAGCGGGGGTCCCAGATACGCAGTATTTT
CDR3aa: CASRKLAGVPDTQYF

d_gene: TRBD1
v_gene: TRBV5-1
j_gene: TRBJ1-4
abundance: few
CDR3nt: TGCGCCAGCAGCTCCCAGGGGGGGGCTGGTGAAAAACTGTTTTTT
CDR3aa: CASSSQGGAGEKLFF